These 14 T cell receptor beta chains were all obtained from the same sample, sequenced in a study of long-term antiretroviral therapy in people with HIV. The assay used was immunoSEQ (version v3.0), run at survey level. The protocol was immunoSEQ multiplex PCR, while the TCRdb copy is restricted to in-frame clones and leaves out a portion. This table holds some 16,000 clones, roughly 80% found once. The material sequenced was unsorted PBMCs, taken 2.3 years after starting antiretroviral therapy. Source of these receptors: a woman between 40 and 50 years old with HIV.

This chain uses TRBV4-1 with TRBJ1-1; 7 positions match TRBD1. There are 13 residues in the CDR3. Looked up from germline, CDR1 is MGHRA and CDR2 is YSYEKL. V was clipped by 0 bases and J by 9 bases; unmatched bases: 4. This chain's CDR3 is CASSQEGGVKAFF. The CDR3 DNA reads TGCGCCAGCAGCCAAGAAGGGGGCGTGAAAGCTTTCTTT.

The V gene is TRBV19, the J gene TRBJ2-2; D gene unclear. The CDR3 length is 11 residues. Germline V gene data show CDR1 as LNHDA and CDR2 as SQIVND (reference sequence). Trimming pared 6 bases from V and 8 bases from J, leaving 7 bases between. The CDR3 sequence is CASSLEGELFF. The CDR3 DNA sequence: TGTGCCAGTAGCCTCGAGGGGGAGCTGTTTTTT. Drawing the rest from reference TRBV19 and TRBJ2-2, the complete variable domain is DGGITQSPKYLFRKEGQNVTLSCEQNLNHDAMYWYRQDPGQGLRLIYYSQIVNDFQKGDIAEGYSVSREKKESFPLTVTSAQKNPTAFYLCASSLEGELFFGEGSRLTVL.

CDR3 loop: CASSPPGEAFF. CDR3 in DNA: TGTGCCAGCAGCCCCCCGGGAGAAGCTTTCTTT. The chain couples TRBV6-6 to TRBJ1-1; D is unresolved. The V and J ends lost 6 bases and 8 bases respectively, with 10 bases between them. Germline V gene sequence: CDR1 MNHNY, CDR2 SVGAGI (reference sequence). The CDR3 loop spans 11 amino acids.

This clone was counted once. V is TRBV10-3 and J is TRBJ1-3; tentative D call: TRBD1 (5 bases). The germline V gene has CDR1 ENHRY and CDR2 SYGVKD. Trimming removed 7 bases at V and 2 bases at J, with 12 bases between. This CDR3 comprises 14 residues. CDR3 loop: CAITPGTTGNTIYF. The CDR3 DNA reads TGTGCCATCACCCCCGGGACCACTGGAAACACCATATATTTT.

The chain recombines TRBV10-1 with TRBJ1-5, with 7 nucleotides matching TRBD1. Germline trimming cut 8 bases from V and 6 bases from J; bases unmatched to any gene: 7. The CDR3 has 13 amino acids. Looked up from germline, CDR1 is WNHNN and CDR2 is SYGVQD (reference sequence). The CDR3 is CASAEQGGQPQHF. For the CDR3, the DNA is TGCGCCAGCGCAGAGCAGGGGGGTCAGCCCCAGCATTTT.

The chain combines TRBV10-3 with TRBJ2-7; 9 nucleotides match TRBD2. CDR1 and CDR2 from the germline V gene are ENHRY and SYGVKD. V shed 6 bases and J 3 bases; nucleotides not matched to a gene: 12. The CDR3 covers 16 residues. The CDR3 spells CAISTQTGLAHYEQYF. The CDR3 DNA is TGTGCCATCAGCACACAAACGGGACTAGCCCACTACGAGCAGTACTTC.

In this sample, this clone turned up a few times. V gene TRBV7-9 combines with J gene TRBJ2-2, with 13 bases aligning to TRBD2. This CDR3 is 19 amino acids long. Trimming took 3 bases from V and 2 from J; bases not matched to a gene: 9. CDR1 SEHNR and CDR2 FQNEAQ come from the germline V gene (reference sequence). The DNA of the CDR3 is TGTGCCAGCAGCTTTCGACTAGCGGGAGGTGTTGTTAACACCGGGGAGCTGTTTTTT. Translated: CASSFRLAGGVVNTGELFF. The variable domain in full, completed from reference TRBV7-9 and TRBJ2-2, reads DTGVSQNPRHKITKRGQNVTFRCDPISEHNRLYWYRQTLGQGPEFLTYFQNEAQLEKSRLLSDRFSAERPKGSFSTLEIQRTEQGDSAMYLCASSFRLAGGVVNTGELFFGEGSRLTVL.

V and J are TRBV11-2 and TRBJ2-7; no clear D. V was cut by 4 bases and J by 6 bases, with 31 bases left in between. CDR1 is SGHAT and CDR2 is FQNNGV in the germline V gene. The CDR3 has 19 amino acids. The CDR3 loop is CASSSSRKGGNAPRFEQYF. As DNA, the CDR3 is TGTGCCAGCAGCTCGAGCCGAAAGGGCGGCAACGCCCCCCGCTTCGAGCAGTACTTC.

The chain has TRBV6-1 and TRBJ2-4; D uncertain. This CDR3 is built from 12 residues. Germline CDR1 MNHNS, CDR2 SASEGT. V was cut by 6 bases and J by 8 bases, with 11 bases left in between. In nucleotides, the CDR3 is TGTGCCAGCAGCTTCCTTTCCTACATTCAGTACTTC. Residues: CASSFLSYIQYF.

This clone has a handful of counts. The chain links TRBV7-9 to TRBJ1-1, with a tentative D call TRBD1 (5 bases). Trimming shortened V by 4 bases and J by 7 bases, and 13 bases separated the two germline ends. This CDR3 contains 13 residues. From germline, CDR1 is SEHNR and CDR2 FQNEAQ (reference sequence). Here the CDR3 DNA reads TGTGCCAGCAGCTCGATGCAGGGAATTGAAGCTTTCTTT. Protein: CASSSMQGIEAFF.

The genes are TRBV5-1 and TRBJ1-6, with TRBD1 matching over 9 bases. Germline loops: CDR1 SGHRS, CDR2 YFSETQ. After removal of 0 bases from V and 6 bases from J, the junction contained 1 base not matched to a gene. This CDR3 spans 15 amino acids. Written as DNA, the CDR3 is TGCGCCAGCAGCTTGGAGGGACAGGGTAATTCACCCCTCCACTTT. This translates into CASSLEGQGNSPLHF.

The chain employs TRBV6-6 and TRBJ2-2; D not certain. The CDR3 extends over 16 amino acids. CDR1 and CDR2 (germline): MNHNY, SVGAGI (reference sequence). Trimming stripped 6 bases from V and 1 base from J, with 15 bases between. CDR3 amino acids: CASSLRWEGNTGELFF. The CDR3 nucleotides read TGTGCCAGCAGCCTCCGTTGGGAAGGGAACACCGGGGAGCTGTTTTTT.

The chain is built from TRBV5-1 and TRBJ1-4, with D perhaps matching TRBD1 (6 bases). CDR1 SGHRS and CDR2 YFSETQ come from the germline V gene. The CDR3 consists of 14 residues. Trimming left V 3 bases short and J 10 bases short, with 16 bases between. The chain's CDR3 is CASSSVQGGTKLFF. The CDR3 DNA sequence: TGCGCCAGCAGCTCGGTACAGGGAGGGACAAAACTGTTTTTT.

The chain has TRBV6-6 and TRBJ1-1; D not resolved. CDR3 length: 12 residues. In germline, CDR1 is MNHNY, CDR2 SVGAGI (reference sequence). The ends were cut back, 5 bases at V and 3 bases at J, with 7 bases in the middle. In DNA form, the CDR3 reads TGTGCCAGCAGTACTGGGGACACTGAAGCTTTCTTT. This encodes CASSTGDTEAFF.